One sample yielded the 7 T cell receptor beta chains listed below, sequenced in a study of OX40 agonist ivuxolimab in advanced cancers. Data came from immunoSEQ multiplex PCR; TCRdb stores just in-frame clones and leaves some out. The sample has about 36,000 clones; about three quarters are singletons. The sequenced sample was CD4+ or CD8+ T cells sorted from blood, obtained in a trial of the OX40 agonist ivuxolimab. The receptors were gathered from an adult with an advanced solid tumor such as melanoma, head and neck, liver or kidney cancer.

The gene calls are TRBV2 and TRBJ1-2, with TRBD1 identical over 7 bases. CDR3 length: 15 amino acids. After removal of 6 bases from V and 7 bases from J, the junction contained 14 bases not matched to a gene. Germline V gives CDR1 SNHLY, CDR2 FYNNEI. This chain's CDR3 is CASSRDSGAPRGYTF. The CDR3, as DNA: TGTGCCAGCAGCCGGGACAGTGGGGCCCCGCGTGGCTACACCTTC.

V usage is TRBV6-5 and J usage is TRBJ2-3, with D perhaps matching TRBD1 (5 bases). V gave up 6 bases and J gave up 2 bases, with 15 bases separating them. The CDR3 loop spans 15 amino acids. The V gene's germline CDR1 is MNHEY and CDR2 SVGAGI. The CDR3 loop reads CASRWEGALTDTQYF. The CDR3 DNA sequence: TGTGCCAGCAGGTGGGAAGGGGCCCTCACAGATACGCAGTATTTT.

The V gene is TRBV7-2, the J gene TRBJ2-7, with a weak D call TRBD1 (5 bases). Trimming stripped 3 bases from V and 0 bases from J, with 9 bases between. The CDR3 contains 14 residues. CDR1 and CDR2 (germline): SGHTA, FQGNSA. The CDR3 sequence is CASSFDRFSYEQYF. The CDR3 DNA sequence: TGTGCCAGCAGCTTCGACAGATTCTCCTACGAGCAGTACTTC.

The gene calls are TRBV27 and TRBJ2-3; D gene unclear. In germline, CDR1 is MNHEY, CDR2 SMNVEV (reference sequence). The ends were cut back, 5 bases at V and 0 bases at J, with 9 bases in the middle. The CDR3 contains 14 residues. CDR3 coding DNA: TGTGCCAGCAGTCGTACCGCAAGCACAGATACGCAGTATTTT. It is translated as CASSRTASTDTQYF.

V gene TRBV7-9 combines with J gene TRBJ2-5; D not resolved. Trimming left V 1 base short and J 4 bases short, with 10 bases between. Germline assignment: CDR1 SEHNR and CDR2 FQNEAQ (reference sequence). CDR3 size: 14 residues. DNA of the CDR3: TGTGCCAGCAGCTTAGTAGTGGACGGAGAGACCCAGTACTTC. Protein sequence: CASSLVVDGETQYF.

The rearrangement uses TRBV11-2 and TRBJ2-5; 9 nucleotides match TRBD1. The trim removed 5 bases at V and 1 base at J, leaving 5 bases unmatched. The CDR3 extends over 15 amino acids. CDR1 is SGHAT, CDR2 FQNNGV, per germline. The CDR3 loop reads CASSNGQGSQETQYF. The CDR3 bases are TGTGCCAGCAGCAACGGACAGGGGAGCCAAGAGACCCAGTACTTC.

The chain uses TRBV5-1 and TRBJ2-7; D not certain. Germline lookup yields CDR1 SGHRS and CDR2 YFSETQ. V was cut by 2 bases and J by 0 bases, with 3 bases left in between. The CDR3 length is 12 residues. The CDR3 region is CASSFSSYEQYF. DNA for the CDR3: TGCGCCAGCAGCTTTAGCTCCTACGAGCAGTACTTC.